This entry lists 19 T cell receptor beta chains sequenced from one sample in a study of graft-versus-host responses after intestinal transplantation. These TCRs are of unknown antigen specificity. Only in-frame clones appear in the TCRdb table, and some are missing; sequencing was by immunoSEQ multiplex PCR. The table shows roughly 81,000 clones, with roughly four fifths occurring only once. Source: unstimulated CD4+ T cells sorted from spleen or lymph node cells, taken before intestinal transplant. All receptors derive from a human donor who received an intestinal transplant.

This chain joins TRBV7-2 and TRBJ1-6; maybe TRBD1 (5 bases). Germline V lookup: CDR1 SGHTA, CDR2 FQGNSA. Trimming removed 6 bases from V and 9 bases from J, with 12 bases in between. This CDR3 is built from 13 residues. The CDR3 reads CASRPTTGSPLHF. The CDR3 bases are TGTGCCAGCAGGCCAACAACAGGTTCACCCCTCCACTTT.

The chain has TRBV6-4 and TRBJ2-3; no firm D call. Trimming left V 0 bases short and J 3 bases short, with 7 bases between. The CDR3 runs 14 residues. Germline CDR1 and CDR2: MRHNA and SNTAGT. The CDR3 region has the DNA TGTGCCAGCAGTGACTCGAGGTGGACAGATACGCAGTATTTT. It translates to CASSDSRWTDTQYF.

The J gene is TRBJ2-2, the V gene TRBV5-1; 8 nucleotides align to TRBD1. CDR3 length equals 17 residues. The germline gives CDR1 SGHRS, CDR2 YFSETQ. V lost 4 bases to trimming and J lost 7 bases; unmatched junction nucleotides: 15. Written as DNA, the CDR3 is TGCGCCAGCAGCCAAGTGGTCGGACAGGGCAAACTCGGGGAGCTGTTTTTT. Its protein is CASSQVVGQGKLGELFF.

The chain carries TRBV7-2 and TRBJ1-3; 8 bases fit TRBD1. The germline V gene has CDR1 SGHTA and CDR2 FQGNSA. The V and J ends lost 8 bases and 2 bases, in that order; junction bases with no gene match: 8. The CDR3 has 15 residues. The CDR3 DNA is TGTGCCAGCGTTTCTTACAGGGGGACTGGAAACACCATATATTTT. Translating it yields CASVSYRGTGNTIYF.

J is TRBJ1-5 and V is TRBV6-5; the D gene is possibly TRBD1 (5 bases). The CDR3 extends over 15 amino acids. Germline V gene data show CDR1 as MNHEY and CDR2 as SVGAGI. V lost 8 bases and J lost 0, with 14 bases in between. This CDR3 reads CASQPRGGSNQPQHF. The CDR3 DNA follows: TGTGCCAGCCAACCTCGGGGGGGTAGCAATCAGCCCCAGCATTTT.

The genes are TRBV5-1 and TRBJ2-3, with 12 positions matching TRBD1. This CDR3 contains 15 residues. V lost 4 bases, J lost 7 bases, and 7 bases stayed unmatched. Germline values: CDR1 SGHRS, CDR2 YFSETQ. CDR3 sequence reads: CASSIKGQGANTQYF. The CDR3 DNA reads as TGCGCCAGCAGCATTAAGGGACAGGGGGCGAATACGCAGTATTTT.

This clone was detected only once. The chain is built from TRBV2 and TRBJ1-4; 8 bases fit TRBD1. V dropped 6 bases and J dropped 7; count of bases not matched to a gene: 10. This CDR3 has 15 amino acids. From germline, CDR1 is SNHLY and CDR2 FYNNEI. Written as DNA, the CDR3 is TGTGCCAGCAGGCAGTCCAGGGGGCGGCCTGAAAAACTGTTTTTT. Residues: CASRQSRGRPEKLFF.

This chain connects TRBV29-1 to TRBJ2-4; D is uncertain. Between the trimmed V and J ends, which lost 4 bases and 1 base, there was a span of 11 bases. Germline CDR1 reads SQVTM; CDR2 reads ANQGSEA. The length of the CDR3 is 14 residues. The CDR3 region has the DNA TGCAGCGTTGTTCCGGGTTTGGCCAAAAACATTCAGTACTTC. Translated, it gives CSVVPGLAKNIQYF.

This chain uses TRBV6-6 with TRBJ2-7; D unclear. The CDR3 contains 15 residues. Trimming shortened V by 2 bases and J by 3 bases, and 14 bases separated the two germline ends. Germline V lookup: CDR1 MNHNY, CDR2 SVGAGI (reference sequence). The CDR3 nucleotides read TGTGCCAGCAGTTACGGCGGCGTGATCCTCTACGAGCAGTACTTC. Residues: CASSYGGVILYEQYF.

This clone was seen more than once but under ten times. The rearrangement uses TRBV6-5 and TRBJ1-4, with TRBD1 matching 9 bases. Germline CDR1 is MNHEY and CDR2 is SVGAGI. The CDR3 runs to 15 residues. J gave up 10 bases and V 8 bases, and 14 bases lay outside the gene matches. The DNA of the CDR3 is TGTGCCAGCGAGGATAGAGGGACAGGGTTCCGAAAACTGTTTTTT. This encodes CASEDRGTGFRKLFF.

The rearrangement joins TRBV18 to TRBJ1-5, with 7 bases identical to TRBD1. The CDR3 has 16 amino acids. Germline assignment: CDR1 KGHSH and CDR2 LQKENI. J lost 2 bases, V lost 3 bases, and 7 bases had no gene match. CDR3 sequence: CASSPRDSTGNQPQHF. The CDR3 nucleotides are TGTGCCAGCTCACCTCGGGACAGCACCGGCAATCAGCCCCAGCATTTT.

This clone has only a few counts. The chain has TRBV4-1 and TRBJ1-6, with D maybe TRBD1 (6 bases). This CDR3 has 16 residues. Germline V CDR1 and CDR2: MGHRA, YSYEKL. The germline V and J ends were trimmed by 2 bases and 1 base, with 9 bases remaining between them. In DNA form, the CDR3 reads TGCGCCAGCAGCCAATTACAGGGTTCCTATAATTCACCCCTCCACTTT. This sequence encodes CASSQLQGSYNSPLHF.

V is TRBV5-1 and J is TRBJ2-6; 9 bases are a match to TRBD1. CDR1 is SGHRS and CDR2 is YFSETQ in the germline V gene. The CDR3 consists of 16 residues. J lost 3 bases, V lost 2 bases, and 3 bases had no gene match. The CDR3 coding sequence is TGCGCCAGCAGCTTAGACAGGGGGTATGGGGCCAACGTCCTGACTTTC. The encoded protein is CASSLDRGYGANVLTF.

V usage is TRBV4-1 and J usage is TRBJ1-3; perhaps TRBD1 as D (5 bases). CDR1 and CDR2 (germline): MGHRA, YSYEKL. This CDR3 is 15 amino acids long. V lost 0 bases and J 4 bases, leaving 10 bases between the germline ends. DNA of the CDR3: TGCGCCAGCAGCCAAGACAGGGCAGCAGGAAACACCATATATTTT. It is translated as CASSQDRAAGNTIYF.

This chain links TRBV18 with TRBJ1-2; the match to TRBD1 covers 7 bases. CDR3 size: 15 residues. Germline CDR1 and CDR2: KGHSH and LQKENI. V lost 3 bases and J lost 3; bases outside the gene matches: 7. CDR3 loop: CASSPTYRGDYGYTF. DNA for the CDR3: TGTGCCAGCTCACCGACGTACAGGGGTGACTATGGCTACACCTTC.

A single count supports this clone. This chain links TRBV6-6 with TRBJ2-7; D possibly corresponds to TRBD2 (6 bases). The CDR3 totals 15 residues. V dropped 6 bases and J dropped 2 bases, with 17 bases sitting between them. CDR1 is MNHNY and CDR2 is SVGAGI in the germline V gene (reference sequence). The CDR3 DNA is TGTGCCAGCAGACCCGGGACTTCGAACCCCTACGAGCAGTACTTC. It translates to CASRPGTSNPYEQYF.

This chain joins TRBV6-1 and TRBJ1-2; 7 bases fit TRBD1. CDR1 and CDR2 from the germline V gene are MNHNS and SASEGT. Trimming took 0 bases from V and 0 from J; bases not matched to a gene: 4. The CDR3 consists of 16 residues. This CDR3 reads CASSEAGTASNYGYTF. In DNA, the CDR3 is TGTGCCAGCAGTGAAGCCGGGACAGCCTCTAACTATGGCTACACCTTC.

The chain is built from TRBV7-8 and TRBJ2-1; 8 positions match TRBD2. The CDR3 has 14 amino acids. The germline CDR1 and CDR2 sequences are SGHVS and FQNEAQ. The ends lost 5 bases at V and 7 bases at J; junction bases unmatched: 7. The CDR3 loop is CASSPPGGGNEQFF. CDR3 DNA sequence: TGTGCCAGCAGCCCCCCGGGAGGGGGTAATGAGCAGTTCTTC.

The V gene is TRBV6-5, the J gene TRBJ2-1; 10 bases are shared with TRBD1. The J segment lost 4 bases and the V segment lost 5 bases, leaving 5 bases of the junction unmatched. Germline V gene lookup returns CDR1 MNHEY and CDR2 SVGAGI. The CDR3 has 15 residues. The CDR3 coding sequence is TGTGCCAGCAGTCGGACAGGGGGAGCTTACAATGAGCAGTTCTTC. This encodes CASSRTGGAYNEQFF.